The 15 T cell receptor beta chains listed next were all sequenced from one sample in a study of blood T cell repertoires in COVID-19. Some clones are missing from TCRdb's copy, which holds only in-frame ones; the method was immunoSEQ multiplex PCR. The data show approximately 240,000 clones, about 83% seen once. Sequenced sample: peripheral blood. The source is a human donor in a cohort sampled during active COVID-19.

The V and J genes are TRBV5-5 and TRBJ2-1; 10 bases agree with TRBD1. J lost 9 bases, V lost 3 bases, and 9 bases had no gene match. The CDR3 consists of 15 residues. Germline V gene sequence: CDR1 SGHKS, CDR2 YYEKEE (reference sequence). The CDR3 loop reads CASSWSDRGIGEQFF. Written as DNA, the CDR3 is TGTGCCAGCAGCTGGTCGGACAGGGGGATAGGTGAGCAGTTCTTC.

CDR3 protein: CASSYPGDRGHEQYF. In DNA form, the CDR3 reads TGTGCCAGCAGTTACCCTGGAGACAGGGGCCACGAGCAGTACTTC. The chain links TRBV7-2 to TRBJ2-7, with 8 bases fitting TRBD1. The CDR3 sequence is 15 residues long. With 6 bases clipped from V and 5 bases from J, the junction kept 12 bases outside the gene matches. Per the germline V gene, CDR1 is SGHTA and CDR2 is FQGNSA.

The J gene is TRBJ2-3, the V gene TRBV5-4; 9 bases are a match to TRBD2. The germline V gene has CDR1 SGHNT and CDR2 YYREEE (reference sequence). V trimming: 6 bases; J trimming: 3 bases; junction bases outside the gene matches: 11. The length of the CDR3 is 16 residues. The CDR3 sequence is CASTRGGREGTDTQYF. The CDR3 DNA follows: TGTGCCAGCACGCGAGGCGGGAGGGAGGGGACAGATACGCAGTATTTT.

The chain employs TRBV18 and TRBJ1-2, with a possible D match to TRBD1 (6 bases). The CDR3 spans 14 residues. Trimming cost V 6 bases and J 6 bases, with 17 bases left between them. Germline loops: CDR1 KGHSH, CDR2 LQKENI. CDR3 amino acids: CASSPTQGRDGYTF. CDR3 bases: TGTGCCAGCTCGCCCACTCAGGGGAGGGATGGCTACACCTTC.

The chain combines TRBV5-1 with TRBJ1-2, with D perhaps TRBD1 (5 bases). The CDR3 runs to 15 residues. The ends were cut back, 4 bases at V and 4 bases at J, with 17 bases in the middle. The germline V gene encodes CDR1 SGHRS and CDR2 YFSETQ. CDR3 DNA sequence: TGCGCCAGCAGCCTACAGGACGGTGGAATCTATGGCTACACCTTC. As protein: CASSLQDGGIYGYTF.

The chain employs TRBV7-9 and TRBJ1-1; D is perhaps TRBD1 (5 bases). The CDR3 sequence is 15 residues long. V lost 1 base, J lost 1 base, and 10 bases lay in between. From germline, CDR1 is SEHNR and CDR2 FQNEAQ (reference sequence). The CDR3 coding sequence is TGTGCCAGCAGCTTAGTGGCGACAGCGAACACTGAAGCTTTCTTT. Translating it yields CASSLVATANTEAFF.

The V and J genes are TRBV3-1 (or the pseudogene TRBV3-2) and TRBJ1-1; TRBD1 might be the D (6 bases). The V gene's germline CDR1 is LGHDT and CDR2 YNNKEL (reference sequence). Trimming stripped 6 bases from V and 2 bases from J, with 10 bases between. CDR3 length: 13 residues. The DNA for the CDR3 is TGTGCCAGCAGAACAGGGTACAACACTGAAGCTTTCTTT. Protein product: CASRTGYNTEAFF.

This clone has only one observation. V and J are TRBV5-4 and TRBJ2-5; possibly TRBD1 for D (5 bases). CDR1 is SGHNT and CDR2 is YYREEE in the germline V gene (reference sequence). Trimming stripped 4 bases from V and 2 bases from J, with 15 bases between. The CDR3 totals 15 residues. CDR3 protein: CASSLDSKFQETQYF. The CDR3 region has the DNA TGTGCCAGCAGCCTAGACAGTAAATTTCAAGAGACCCAGTACTTC.

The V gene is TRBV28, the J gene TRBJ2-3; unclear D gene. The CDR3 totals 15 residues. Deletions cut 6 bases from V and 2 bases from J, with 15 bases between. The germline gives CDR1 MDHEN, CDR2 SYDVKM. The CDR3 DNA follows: TGTGCCAGCAGCCAAGACAAGTTGAACACAGATACGCAGTATTTT. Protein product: CASSQDKLNTDTQYF.

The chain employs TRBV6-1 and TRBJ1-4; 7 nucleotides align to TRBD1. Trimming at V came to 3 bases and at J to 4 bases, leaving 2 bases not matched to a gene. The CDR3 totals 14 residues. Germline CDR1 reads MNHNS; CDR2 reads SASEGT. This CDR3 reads CASSETGNNEKLFF. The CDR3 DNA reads TGTGCCAGCAGTGAGACAGGGAATAATGAAAAACTGTTTTTT.

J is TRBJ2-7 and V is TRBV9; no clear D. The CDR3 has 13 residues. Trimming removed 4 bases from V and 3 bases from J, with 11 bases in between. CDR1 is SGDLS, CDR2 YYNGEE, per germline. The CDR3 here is CASSQGTGYEQYF. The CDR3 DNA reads TGTGCCAGCAGCCAAGGAACGGGCTACGAGCAGTACTTC.

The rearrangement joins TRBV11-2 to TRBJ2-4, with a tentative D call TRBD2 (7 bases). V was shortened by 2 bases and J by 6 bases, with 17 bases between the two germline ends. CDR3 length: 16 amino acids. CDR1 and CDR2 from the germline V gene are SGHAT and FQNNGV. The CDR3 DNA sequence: TGTGCCAGCAGCTTAAGGCGGGTTAGGGGGGGAAACATTCAGTACTTC. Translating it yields CASSLRRVRGGNIQYF.

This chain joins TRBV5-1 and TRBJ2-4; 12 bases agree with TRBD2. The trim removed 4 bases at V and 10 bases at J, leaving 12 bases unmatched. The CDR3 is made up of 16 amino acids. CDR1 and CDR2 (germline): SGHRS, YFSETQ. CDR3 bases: TGCGCCAGCAGCCCCGGGGCTAGCGGGAGGGACTTAATTCAGTACTTC. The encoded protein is CASSPGASGRDLIQYF.

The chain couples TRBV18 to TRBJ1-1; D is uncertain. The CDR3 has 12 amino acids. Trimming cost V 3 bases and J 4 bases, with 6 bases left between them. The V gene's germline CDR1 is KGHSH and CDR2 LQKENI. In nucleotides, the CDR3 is TGTGCCAGCTCACCTACCGGCACTGAAGCTTTCTTT. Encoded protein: CASSPTGTEAFF.

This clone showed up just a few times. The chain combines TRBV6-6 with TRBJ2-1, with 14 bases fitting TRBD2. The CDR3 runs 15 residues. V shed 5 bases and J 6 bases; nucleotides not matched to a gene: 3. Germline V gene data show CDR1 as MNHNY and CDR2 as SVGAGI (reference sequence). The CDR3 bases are TGTGCCAGCAGTAGGGGACTAGCGGGGGCCAATGAGCAGTTCTTC. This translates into CASSRGLAGANEQFF.